This is a list of T cell receptor beta chains from one sample in a study of T cells in Graves' hyperthyroidism and ophthalmopathy. TCRdb used MiXCR to reprocess the multiplex PCR reads, holding one entry per CDR3 protein. Among nearly 600,000 distinct CDR3 sequences, about 15% were seen once, and the ten largest hold 5% to 7%. The source material was blood. Receptors originate from a woman in her thirties with Graves' hyperthyroidism that later progressed to Graves' ophthalmopathy. CDR3s include the opening cysteine and the closing phenylalanine or tryptophan. The order of the fields is V gene, J gene, CDR3 protein.

V: TRBV10-2; J: TRBJ2-7; CDR3: CASSESARGRDPQYF
V: TRBV9; J: TRBJ2-2; CDR3: CASSVRTSGNTGELFF
V: TRBV19; J: TRBJ2-7; CDR3: CASSIGSDGSYEQYF
V: TRBV20-1; J: TRBJ2-2; CDR3: CSARSPINTGELFF
V: TRBV2; J: TRBJ2-1; CDR3: CASSAGLTEQFF
V: TRBV6-2/TRBV6-3; J: TRBJ2-7; CDR3: CASTELYPARGQGMKGDEQYF
V: TRBV4-1; J: TRBJ2-7; CDR3: CASSHRQGGAYEQYF
V: TRBV28; J: TRBJ1-4; CDR3: CASSRTGESKKLFF
V: TRBV20-1; J: TRBJ2-6; CDR3: CSAALGSGLAGANVLTF
V: TRBV28; J: TRBJ2-5; CDR3: CASSLRQAGVDF
V: TRBV6-1; J: TRBJ1-5; CDR3: CASSEALVQPQHF
V: TRBV7-2; J: TRBJ2-7; CDR3: CASSAWTSGRGYEQYF
V: TRBV11-2; J: TRBJ2-7; CDR3: CASSLLAGFSYEQYF
V: TRBV9; J: TRBJ1-5; CDR3: CASSASVGGGNQPQHF
V: TRBV30; J: TRBJ2-7; CDR3: CAWRGTGANEQYF
V: TRBV12-5; J: TRBJ2-3; CDR3: CASGLVLGTDRAPGDTQYF
V: TRBV11-3; J: TRBJ1-1; CDR3: CASRVKGGPNTEAFF
V: TRBV28; J: TRBJ2-7; CDR3: CARGQVLYEQYF
V: TRBV19; J: TRBJ2-1; CDR3: CASSIGGGTYNEQFF
V: TRBV14; J: TRBJ1-3; CDR3: CASSPLQRVSSGNTIYF
V: TRBV3-1; J: TRBJ1-6; CDR3: CASSQAGTGTISPLHF
V: TRBV20-1; J: TRBJ2-7; CDR3: CSARDHQREVAYEQYF
V: TRBV7-2; J: TRBJ2-2; CDR3: CADTGRPNTGELFF
V: TRBV28; J: TRBJ2-7; CDR3: CASSFGQPPYEQYF
V: TRBV30; J: TRBJ1-4; CDR3: CACANREDEKLFF
V: TRBV4-3; J: TRBJ2-1; CDR3: CASSQEPSAEQFF
V: TRBV6-1; J: TRBJ1-2; CDR3: CASSEFQGSNYGYTF
V: TRBV5-1; J: TRBJ2-7; CDR3: CASSKQASSYEQYF
V: TRBV19; J: TRBJ2-3; CDR3: CASSGGLTDTQYF
V: TRBV18; J: TRBJ2-5; CDR3: CASSRQGLAEAGTQYF
V: TRBV18; J: TRBJ1-1; CDR3: CASSRGTGGAGRTEAFF
V: TRBV20-1; J: TRBJ1-5; CDR3: CSARTGVSQPQHF
V: TRBV12-3/TRBV12-4; J: TRBJ2-5; CDR3: CASSFRGNQFSVTQYF